Below, one T cell receptor beta chain is given with its context. No cognate antigen has been identified for it. No base-level quality is on record; no much larger clone is a single base apart. The CDR3 holds 15 amino acids from the cysteine to the phenylalanine. Solely the CDR3 DNA is kept, with 45 bases framed from the first base. Here V drops 5 bases and J drops 7 bases, and the junction holds 9 bases not matched to any gene. The germline V gene encodes CDR1 SGHTA and CDR2 FQGTGA. TCRbeta CDR3 regions were amplified from genomic DNA by means of the immunoSEQ Assay, a bias-controlled multiplex PCR. The authors' analysis ran thus. The number of nucleated cells in each sample was estimated by amplification of reference gene primers within the assay. Sequence reads were collapsed and filtered to measure the absolute abundance of every unique TCRbeta CDR3 rearrangement. For each sample, productive Simpson clonality was calculated as the square root of Simpson's diversity index over productive rearrangements. TCRdb carries this immuneACCESS record with in-frame sequences only. Its versions omit some clonotypes, under half of them owing to an unresolved V gene in the studies checked, with the rest unexplained. V and J calls and clone size are those listed in that table; D and trimming were worked out from the DNA. The sample table records just over 150,000 clones; around 85% of these occur just once. The ten most abundant clones make up under 4% of the sample.

Collaborating institutions collected whole blood in K2EDTA tubes following their own protocols. Collaborator samples were shipped for TCRbeta analysis as frozen whole blood, isolated PBMCs, or DNA extracted from either sample type. The data are from a study of blood T cell repertoires in COVID-19 (dated by TCRdb to the early 2020s). Concerning the study at large: The collaborator samples originated in the United States, Italy and Spain and spanned the acute and convalescent phases of COVID-19. The prospective study material was composed of cDNA or gDNA derived from T cells, B-cell-depleted T cells, or PBMCs. Deeply sampled blood TCRbeta repertoires from subjects exposed to, actively infected with, or recovered from COVID-19 were included in the dataset. The repertoires were made available in a free public database intended to serve as a resource for research on the immune response to SARS-CoV-2. Samples were obtained from the ongoing ImmuneRACE study (first 160 participants) and from 1,200 or so subjects provided by 6 global collaborators. The sample metadata nearly always contained a de-identified subject ID, COVID-19 status, age in years and sex. Where available, HLA class I and class II types were obtained from metadata supplied by the sample provider rather than from assay-based typing. Study-wide findings and limitations: How much clinical and demographic metadata was included differed by source and by participant, and the metadata was provided uncurated.

The clonotype comes from a human donor with acute or convalescent COVID-19. The donor label of this sample is uncertain. The chain was built from TRBV7-3 and TRBJ2-1; 9 central nucleotides agree with TRBD1. Sequencing used peripheral blood. The bases read TGTGCCAGCAGCCCCCAGGGACAGGGTTGGAATGAGCAGTTCTTC. It codes for CASSPQGQGWNEQFF. With the portions outside the CDR3 filled from the reference TRBV7-3 and TRBJ2-1 genes, the complete variable region becomes GAGVSQTPSNKVTEKGKYVELRCDPISGHTALYWYRQSLGQGPEFLIYFQGTGAADDSGLPNDRFFAVRPEGSVSTLKIQRTERGDSAVYLCASSPQGQGWNEQFFGPGTRLTVL.